This is a list of T cell receptor beta chains from one sample in a study of control samples from healthy donors and cancer patients. Sequencing was performed with immunoSEQ multiplex PCR; in TCRdb, only in-frame clones are kept and a portion is missing. This table holds about 80,000 clones, approximately 90% found once. The sequencing input was blood. The receptors come from a woman in her forties or fifties in good health. Each CDR3 is given with its conserved first and last residue. The D gene is left open where the match is weak. Only some rows state a clone size, as once, few, many or a class for expanded clones.

clone_size j_call d_call v_call cdr3_nt cdr3_aa
- TRBJ1-2 - TRBV29-1 TGCAGCGTTGACCAGGGAGGCGGCTACACCTTC CSVDQGGGYTF
once TRBJ2-3 - TRBV21-1 TGTGCCAGCAGCACAAAGCAGGGGACTAGGATACCGGATACGCAGTATTTT CASSTKQGTRIPDTQYF
once TRBJ1-4 - TRBV19 TGTGCCAGTAGTGCACCAAGGGATGCAACTAATGAAAAACTGTTTTTT CASSAPRDATNEKLFF
- TRBJ1-1 - TRBV6-5 TGTGCCAGCAGTTACTCCGAGCCCTGGACTGAAGCTTTCTTT CASSYSEPWTEAFF
once TRBJ2-3 - TRBV9 TGTGCCAGCAGCGTAATGGACAGCCCCACAGATACGCAGTATTTT CASSVMDSPTDTQYF
once TRBJ1-1 - TRBV7-9 TGTGCCAGCAGCACAATGGGGGGGAACACTGAAGCTTTCTTT CASSTMGGNTEAFF
- TRBJ1-2 - TRBV30 TGTGCCTGGAGTACGGGGTTTTATGGCTACACCTTC CAWSTGFYGYTF
- TRBJ2-5 - TRBV5-4 TGTGCCAGCAGCTTGGAGGGAATCCAAGAGACCCAGTACTTC CASSLEGIQETQYF
- TRBJ1-1 - TRBV3-1/TRBV3-2 TGTGCCAGCAGCCTCTCCCGGGGGACTGAAGCTTTCTTT CASSLSRGTEAFF
- TRBJ1-4 - TRBV7-2 TGTGCCAGCAGCTTAAGTAGGGGTAATGAAAAACTGTTTTTT CASSLSRGNEKLFF
- TRBJ1-2 - TRBV11-2 TGTGCCAGCAGCAGGGGGGGGAACTATGGCTACACCTTC CASSRGGNYGYTF
- TRBJ1-2 TRBD1 TRBV4-1 TGCGCCAGCAGCCACATGCCGGGACAGGGATATGACTATGGCTACACCTTC CASSHMPGQGYDYGYTF